Presented here are 10 T cell receptor beta chains from one specimen sequenced in a study of shared clonotypes between healthy human individuals. The assay was immunoSEQ multiplex PCR, and TCRdb's table has in-frame clones only and misses some. Altogether approximately 2.1 million clones are present, over 85% being singletons, with the ten largest covering 0.39%. The sample was naive CD4+ T cells from PBMCs. The subset was: CD45RA+ positively selected. These receptors were taken from a man aged 18-30 years in good health. Some clones in this sample may be carry-over from other donors' samples.

V is TRBV21-1 and J is TRBJ1-3; the listed D gene, TRBD1, was not tested against the DNA. TRBV21-1 represents a pseudogene. CDR3 length equals 16 residues. CDR3 DNA sequence: TGTGCCAGCAGAATAAAGGGGATAGAATTAGGAAACACCATATATTTT. Protein product: CASRIKGIELGNTIYF.

J is TRBJ2-1 and V is TRBV4-2; 14 nucleotides align to TRBD2. With 4 bases clipped from V and 8 bases from J, the junction kept 7 bases outside the gene matches. Germline CDR1 is LGHNA and CDR2 is YNFKEQ. The CDR3 covers 16 residues. CDR3 protein: CASSLTGTSGGYEQFF. Here the CDR3 DNA reads TGTGCCAGCAGCCTCACCGGGACTAGCGGGGGCTATGAGCAGTTCTTC.

This clone was seen just once. The chain joins TRBV6-4 to TRBJ2-2; 10 bases line up with TRBD1. Per the germline V gene, CDR1 is MRHNA and CDR2 is SNTAGT. This CDR3 comprises 16 residues. Losses at the gene ends were 4 bases for V and 4 bases for J; bases not matched to a gene: 6. CDR3 sequence reads: CASSASTGGGTGELFF. Here the CDR3 DNA reads TGTGCCAGCAGTGCCTCGACAGGGGGCGGCACCGGGGAGCTGTTTTTT.

The chain employs TRBV5-1 and TRBJ2-7, with D tentatively TRBD1 (6 bases). Germline assignment: CDR1 SGHRS and CDR2 YFSETQ. CDR3 length: 15 residues. Trimming took off 0 bases at V and 2 bases at J, with 12 bases between the two ends. In DNA form, the CDR3 reads TGCGCCAGCAGCTTGGAGGACAGATGGGCCTACGAGCAGTACTTC. Its protein is CASSLEDRWAYEQYF.

V gene TRBV28 combines with J gene TRBJ2-4; perhaps TRBD2 as D (5 bases). This CDR3 region has 15 residues. CDR1 MDHEN and CDR2 SYDVKM come from the germline V gene. The V and J ends lost 3 bases and 2 bases respectively, with 11 bases between them. The CDR3 nucleotides are TGTGCCAGCAGTTTTTTAGAGGGTCCCAAAAACATTCAGTACTTC. Translating gives CASSFLEGPKNIQYF.

The sample holds a few counts of this clone. The chain joins TRBV4-2 to TRBJ2-7; the D gene is possibly TRBD2 (6 bases). This CDR3 region has 15 residues. V shed 0 bases and J shed 4 bases, with 13 bases lying between them. Germline loops: CDR1 LGHNA, CDR2 YNFKEQ. The chain's CDR3 is CASSQDLGTHYEQYF. The DNA of the CDR3 is TGTGCCAGCAGCCAAGATCTAGGGACTCATTACGAGCAGTACTTC.

V and J are TRBV27 and TRBJ1-4, with D possibly TRBD1 on 5 matching bases. With 5 bases removed from V and 10 bases from J, the gap between germline ends came to 8 bases. This CDR3 is built from 11 residues. Germline CDR1 reads MNHEY; CDR2 reads SMNVEV (reference sequence). CDR3 in amino acids: CASSDQGKLFF. The CDR3 DNA reads TGTGCCAGCAGTGACCAGGGAAAACTGTTTTTT.

CDR3 region: CASRPSGRGTEAFF. For the CDR3, the DNA is TGTGCCAGCAGACCCTCGGGACGTGGTACTGAAGCTTTCTTT. This chain connects TRBV6-1 to TRBJ1-1; TRBD1 might be the D (5 bases). Between the trimmed V and J ends, which lost 6 bases and 5 bases, there was a span of 16 bases. Germline CDR1 reads MNHNS; CDR2 reads SASEGT. This CDR3 has 14 residues.

This rearrangement joins TRBV6-5 to TRBJ1-5; D is undetermined. Germline CDR1 reads MNHEY; CDR2 reads SVGAGI. The CDR3 totals 14 residues. V lost 6 bases and J lost 0, with 9 bases in between. The chain's CDR3 is CASRSGLSNQPQHF. CDR3 DNA sequence: TGTGCCAGCAGAAGTGGACTTAGCAATCAGCCCCAGCATTTT.

This clone was seen just once. The rearrangement links TRBV11-2 to TRBJ2-1; D not certain. Trimming cost V 0 bases and J 10 bases, with 13 bases left between them. Germline-derived CDR1 and CDR2 are SGHAT and FQNNGV. The CDR3 loop spans 14 amino acids. As DNA, the CDR3 is TGTGCCAGCAGCTTAGATCCGGCCTTTCGGGAGCAGTTCTTC. Translation: CASSLDPAFREQFF. The full variable domain, completed using reference TRBV11-2 and TRBJ2-1, is EAGVAQSPRYKIIEKRQSVAFWCNPISGHATLYWYQQILGQGPKLLIQFQNNGVVDDSQLPKDRFSAERLKGVDSTLKIQPAKLEDSAVYLCASSLDPAFREQFFGPGTRLTVL.